These 24 T cell receptor beta chains came from one sample sequenced in a study of blood T cell repertoires in COVID-19. Sequencing used immunoSEQ multiplex PCR; TCRdb keeps in-frame clones, though not all of them. The table lists 200,000 to 300,000 clones, about 82% of them singletons. The source material was PBMCs or T cells enriched from blood (not recorded which). The receptor set was obtained from a woman between 50 and 59 years old who had recovered from COVID-19.

This CDR3 reads CASSMVDRSYANPSYNEQFF. DNA for the CDR3: TGTGCCAGCAGCATGGTTGACAGGAGCTACGCCAATCCCTCCTACAATGAGCAGTTCTTC. V gene TRBV9 combines with J gene TRBJ2-1; D is possibly TRBD1 (6 bases). CDR3 length: 20 residues. Germline values: CDR1 SGDLS, CDR2 YYNGEE. Deletions cut 4 bases from V and 0 bases from J, with 26 bases between.

V and J are TRBV27 and TRBJ2-1; 7 nucleotides line up with TRBD1. The CDR3 extends over 16 amino acids. J was trimmed by 3 bases and V by 6 bases; bases with no gene match: 11. Germline lookup yields CDR1 MNHEY and CDR2 SMNVEV (reference sequence). This CDR3 is CASSPSQGDVYNEQFF. CDR3 DNA: TGTGCCAGCAGCCCTAGCCAGGGGGACGTCTACAATGAGCAGTTCTTC.

The chain couples TRBV19 to TRBJ2-1; TRBD2 matches at 15 bases. Per germline, CDR1 LNHDA and CDR2 SQIVND (reference sequence). The CDR3 loop spans 16 amino acids. Trimming took 7 bases from V and 7 from J; bases not matched to a gene: 8. The CDR3 DNA reads as TGTGCCAGTAAGCGGACTAGCGGGGGGGCAGGGAATGAGCAGTTCTTC. Translating it yields CASKRTSGGAGNEQFF.

The chain's CDR3 is CASGEVSSGRYEQYF. The DNA of the CDR3 is TGTGCCAGCGGGGAGGTATCTAGCGGGCGCTACGAGCAGTACTTC. The chain joins TRBV27 to TRBJ2-7; 8 nucleotides line up with TRBD2. Per germline, CDR1 MNHEY and CDR2 SMNVEV (reference sequence). The CDR3 is 15 amino acids. V lost 8 bases to trimming and J lost 3 bases; unmatched junction nucleotides: 12.

This chain uses TRBV27 with TRBJ2-1; 11 bases map to TRBD2. This CDR3 is 18 amino acids long. J gave up 5 bases and V 5 bases, and 14 bases lay outside the gene matches. Germline CDR1 and CDR2: MNHEY and SMNVEV (reference sequence). This CDR3 is CASSPHLAGGAIHNEQFF. The CDR3 bases are TGTGCCAGCAGTCCCCATTTAGCGGGGGGGGCCATTCACAATGAGCAGTTCTTC.

This rearrangement joins TRBV5-1 to TRBJ1-2; D is undetermined. Germline V gene data show CDR1 as SGHRS and CDR2 as YFSETQ. This CDR3 is 13 amino acids long. V lost 0 bases and J lost 7, with 10 bases in between. CDR3 residues: CASSLVSAGGYTF. For the CDR3, the DNA is TGCGCCAGCAGCTTGGTGTCGGCGGGTGGCTACACCTTC. The whole variable domain, remainder taken from reference TRBV5-1 and TRBJ1-2, is KAGVTQTPRYLIKTRGQQVTLSCSPISGHRSVSWYQQTPGQGLQFLFEYFSETQRNKGNFPGRFSGRQFSNSRSEMNVSTLELGDSALYLCASSLVSAGGYTFGSGTRLTVV.

The V and J genes are TRBV27 and TRBJ2-1; the match to TRBD2 covers 7 bases. The CDR3 extends over 15 amino acids. Germline-derived CDR1 and CDR2 are MNHEY and SMNVEV (reference sequence). Trimming took 5 bases from V and 4 from J; bases not matched to a gene: 8. Here the CDR3 reads CASSPRLAGYNEQFF. The CDR3 DNA is TGTGCCAGCAGTCCTCGACTAGCAGGATACAATGAGCAGTTCTTC.

This chain links TRBV29-1 with TRBJ2-4, with 7 bases that match TRBD1. V was clipped by 5 bases and J by 8 bases; unmatched bases: 6. CDR1 and CDR2 (germline): SQVTM, ANQGSEA. The CDR3 runs 12 residues. The CDR3 nucleotides read TGCAGCGTTACCACAGGGGTTGACATTCAGTACTTC. As protein: CSVTTGVDIQYF.

The V and J genes are TRBV6-2 or TRBV6-3 and TRBJ2-2, with 13 bases aligning to TRBD2. CDR3 length equals 17 residues. V shed 2 bases, J shed 4 bases, and the junction held 4 bases outside the gene matches. The germline CDR1 and CDR2 sequences are MNHEY and SVGEGT. CDR3 sequence: CASSYGGLAGLTGELFF. The CDR3 nucleotides read TGTGCCAGCAGTTACGGGGGACTAGCGGGGCTCACCGGGGAGCTGTTTTTT.

This sequence joins TRBV28 and TRBJ2-7; perhaps TRBD1 as D (6 bases). The CDR3 has 14 amino acids. Between the trimmed V and J ends, which lost 4 bases and 1 base, there was a span of 11 bases. Per germline, CDR1 MDHEN and CDR2 SYDVKM. CDR3 region: CASSSTGTSYEQYF. For the CDR3, the DNA is TGTGCCAGCAGTTCTACAGGGACGTCCTACGAGCAGTACTTC.

The chain employs TRBV30 and TRBJ2-1, with a tentative D call TRBD2 (7 bases). The CDR3 is made up of 14 amino acids. CDR1 and CDR2 from the germline V gene are GTSNPN and SVGIG (reference sequence). The germline V and J ends were trimmed by 0 bases and 6 bases, with 12 bases remaining between them. CDR3 DNA sequence: TGTGCCTGGAGTGTTGGGGGGGCCTTCAATGAGCAGTTCTTC. This gives the protein CAWSVGGAFNEQFF.

The chain is built from TRBV4-3 and TRBJ2-5; 12 nucleotides align to TRBD2. The V and J ends lost 0 bases and 2 bases, in that order; junction bases with no gene match: 7. The CDR3 loop spans 18 amino acids. Germline assignment: CDR1 LGHNA and CDR2 YSLEER. The CDR3 coding sequence is TGCGCCAGCAGCCAAGAGCCTAGCGGGGGGGCAGGACAAGAGACCCAGTACTTC. Protein product: CASSQEPSGGAGQETQYF.

This chain links TRBV4-1 with TRBJ2-7; 10 nucleotides match TRBD2. Germline V lookup: CDR1 MGHRA, CDR2 YSYEKL. V trimming: 1 base; J trimming: 0 bases; junction bases outside the gene matches: 6. The length of the CDR3 is 17 residues. The chain's CDR3 is CASSQGLAGGDSYEQYF. In DNA, the CDR3 is TGCGCCAGCAGCCAAGGATTAGCGGGGGGCGACTCCTACGAGCAGTACTTC.

This clone was seen a single time. In nucleotides, the CDR3 is TGTGCCAGCAGCCAAGAAACAGGGTTTCTGGATGAGCAGTTCTTC. It encodes CASSQETGFLDEQFF. The chain links TRBV7-6 to TRBJ2-1; a possible D gene is TRBD1 (6 bases). Deletions cut 5 bases from V and 8 bases from J, with 19 bases between. This CDR3 has 15 amino acids. Germline lookup yields CDR1 SGHVS and CDR2 FNYEAQ.

The rearrangement joins TRBV18 to TRBJ2-7; 8 bases line up with TRBD1. The CDR3 spans 16 residues. The germline CDR1 and CDR2 sequences are KGHSH and LQKENI. J was trimmed by 4 bases and V by 6 bases; bases with no gene match: 14. In DNA form, the CDR3 reads TGTGCCAGCTCCTACACCCGAGGACAGGGACAGTACGAGCAGTACTTC. Translation: CASSYTRGQGQYEQYF.

This clone has a single count. The V and J genes are TRBV6-4 and TRBJ1-1, with 12 bases that match TRBD1. This CDR3 has 17 residues. The trim removed 3 bases at V and 4 bases at J, leaving 9 bases unmatched. The germline gives CDR1 MRHNA, CDR2 SNTAGT. The CDR3 region has the DNA TGTGCCAGCAGTGATAGCGGGACAGGGGGCGAGGGCACTGAAGCTTTCTTT. Its translation is CASSDSGTGGEGTEAFF.

The rearrangement links TRBV5-6 to TRBJ2-3; possibly TRBD1 for D (6 bases). The J call may be faulty, since TRBJ1-5 better matches the DNA end. The CDR3 is made up of 15 amino acids. Germline V gene lookup returns CDR1 SGHDT and CDR2 YYEEEE. For the CDR3, the DNA is TGTGCCAGCAGCTTTAGGCGCGGGGGGGCTGATACGCAGCATTTT. This gives the protein CASSFRRGGADTQHF.

The rearrangement links TRBV7-3 to TRBJ2-1; 9 positions match TRBD2. The CDR3 covers 16 residues. V shed 4 bases, J shed 2 bases, and the junction held 6 bases outside the gene matches. Germline V gene sequence: CDR1 SGHTA, CDR2 FQGTGA. CDR3 sequence: CASSSLAGATYNEQFF. The CDR3, as DNA: TGTGCCAGCAGCTCCTTAGCGGGAGCTACCTACAATGAGCAGTTCTTC.

The chain combines TRBV2 with TRBJ1-2; a weak D match, TRBD1 (6 bases). Germline V CDR1 and CDR2: SNHLY, FYNNEI. V was pared by 10 bases and J by 4 bases, with 16 bases between. The CDR3 is 13 amino acids. The CDR3 region is CATAGGAGYGYTF. The CDR3, as DNA: TGTGCCACCGCCGGGGGGGCCGGCTATGGCTACACCTTC.

The V and J genes are TRBV2 and TRBJ1-4; D may be TRBD1 (6 bases). Trimming left V 9 bases short and J 7 bases short, with 15 bases between. This CDR3 region has 13 residues. Germline values: CDR1 SNHLY, CDR2 FYNNEI. As DNA, the CDR3 is TGTGCCAGTAGACAGGCTATAGGTGAAAAACTGTTTTTT. Encoded protein: CASRQAIGEKLFF.

The genes are TRBV3-1 (or the pseudogene TRBV3-2) and TRBJ2-3; TRBD2 matches at 14 bases. Per germline, CDR1 LGHDT and CDR2 YNNKEL (reference sequence). The CDR3 runs to 16 residues. V lost 1 base, J lost 11 bases, and 8 bases stayed unmatched. The CDR3, as DNA: TGTGCCAGCAGCCAAGCGATAAGTGGACTAGCGGGGGGGCAGTATTTT. Protein product: CASSQAISGLAGGQYF.

This clone was detected a few times. This chain joins TRBV4-2 and TRBJ1-5, with D perhaps TRBD1 (6 bases). Between the trimmed V and J ends, which lost 5 bases and 6 bases, there was a span of 17 bases. Germline V CDR1 and CDR2: LGHNA, YNFKEQ. This CDR3 contains 15 residues. CDR3 residues: CASSYIQGSSQPQHF. The CDR3 coding sequence is TGTGCCAGCAGCTACATCCAGGGGAGTAGTCAGCCCCAGCATTTT.

This rearrangement joins TRBV2 to TRBJ1-2; 9 nucleotides match TRBD1. Germline V gene sequence: CDR1 SNHLY, CDR2 FYNNEI. With V trimmed by 4 bases and J by 1 base, 1 base remained unmatched. This CDR3 is built from 14 residues. CDR3 region: CASSGDRVNYGYTF. The CDR3, as DNA: TGTGCCAGCAGTGGGGACAGGGTTAACTATGGCTACACCTTC.

This chain joins TRBV7-8 and TRBJ2-1; D is unresolved. In germline, CDR1 is SGHVS, CDR2 FQNEAQ. This CDR3 region has 17 residues. V was shortened by 1 base and J by 0 bases, with 13 bases between the two germline ends. CDR3 in amino acids: CASSLDPAGSSYNEQFF. The CDR3, as DNA: TGTGCCAGCAGCTTAGATCCGGCAGGCAGCTCCTACAATGAGCAGTTCTTC.